Below, one T cell receptor (beta chain) is given with its context. This entry comes from a study of blood T cell repertoires in COVID-19. The overall study: T cells, B-cell-depleted T cells, or PBMCs supplied cDNA or gDNA.

Original analysis: For nucleated cells, counts were estimated from reference gene primer amplification. Produced via immunoSEQ multiplex PCR; TCRdb's table is partial and in-frame only. From that table come the V and J calls and clone size; the DNA was used to work out D and trimming. The sample records about 180,000 clones, approximately 85% being singletons. Trimming took off 7 bases at V and 0 bases at J, with 13 bases between the two ends. This CDR3 comprises 15 residues. Germline lookup yields CDR1 SNHLY and CDR2 FYNNEI. The sequence was obtained from a human donor with active or convalescent COVID-19. The donor label of this sample is uncertain. Specimen: peripheral blood. V and J are TRBV2 and TRBJ1-5; D is undetermined. The CDR3 region is CASKLSENSNQPQHF. DNA of the CDR3: TGTGCCAGCAAATTGTCAGAAAATAGCAATCAGCCCCAGCATTTT.